The clone carrying this TCR beta chain has more than one count but fewer than ten. Its antigen is unknown. This entry belongs to a study of CD8+ T cells in alopecia areata. The overall study: Among treated patients, oral tofacitinib was administered at 5 to 10 mg twice daily.

Germline V gene data show CDR1 as MGHRA and CDR2 as YSYEKL. This CDR3 has 16 residues. General study points: Tofacitinib did not eliminate many expanded lesional clones from scalp or blood. Higher clonality than in normal scalp was seen in lesional scalp, especially alopecia totalis/universalis. There was only one nonresponder, so it was unclear how baseline CD8+ expansion relates to response.

As for treatment: oral pan-JAK inhibitor, 5-10 mg twice daily. RNA was isolated and reverse transcribed to cDNA, the sequencing template. Method: immunoSEQ multiplex PCR; TCRdb's copy keeps in-frame clones and lacks some. The profile covers about 140,000 clones, with roughly 80% appearing a single time and 25% taken by the ten largest. This TCR was sampled from a human donor with alopecia areata. Sequenced here: CD8+ T cells sorted from blood, sampled at week 4, from a patient treated with tofacitinib. The chain combines TRBV4-1 with TRBJ2-5, with D maybe TRBD2 (5 bases). The DNA end is a closer match to TRBJ2-7, so the J assignment may be wrong. DNA for the CDR3: TGCGCCAGCAGCCTCGACACGGCTAGCAGCTCCTACGAGCAGTACTTC. Amino acids: CASSLDTASSSYEQYF.